What follows are 21 T cell receptor beta chains derived from one specimen sequenced in a study of blood T cell repertoires in COVID-19 (dated by TCRdb to the early 2020s). The library was obtained by the immunoSEQ multiplex PCR assay. In TCRdb, the immuneACCESS table is reduced to in-frame sequences with V and J assigned. These tables do not hold every clone; where another copy was compared, an unresolved V gene accounts for under half, and the others remain unexplained. This sample has approximately 170,000 clones in its table, and more than 75% of those were observed once. In total, the top ten clones hold 3.5% to 4.5% of the sample. Material: peripheral blood. All receptors come from a man aged 18-30 years with active or convalescent COVID-19.

A single count supports this clone. The chain links TRBV27 to TRBJ1-5; 12 bases align to TRBD1. This CDR3 region has 19 residues. J was trimmed by 1 base and V by 4 bases; bases with no gene match: 11. Germline V gene data show CDR1 as MNHEY and CDR2 as SMNVEV (reference sequence). CDR3: CASSSSGTGGARSNQPQHF. The CDR3 DNA follows: TGTGCCAGCAGTTCCTCCGGGACAGGGGGCGCGAGGAGCAATCAGCCCCAGCATTTT.

This chain uses TRBV11-3 with TRBJ2-2; 7 bases map to TRBD2. This CDR3 spans 15 amino acids. V shed 7 bases and J 7 bases; nucleotides not matched to a gene: 12. Looked up from germline, CDR1 is SGHNT and CDR2 is YENEEA. CDR3 DNA: TGTGCCAGCAAGCTCCTAGCGGCGGGAGACGGGGAGCTGTTTTTT. Translating gives CASKLLAAGDGELFF.

In this sample, this clone turned up once. V gene TRBV19 combines with J gene TRBJ2-5, with a tentative D call TRBD2 (5 bases). CDR1 is LNHDA, CDR2 SQIVND, per germline (reference sequence). V was pared by 5 bases and J by 3 bases, with 16 bases between. This CDR3 is 15 amino acids long. CDR3 region: CASSPQTPGEETQYF. CDR3 nucleotide sequence: TGTGCCAGTAGTCCCCAAACCCCCGGGGAAGAGACCCAGTACTTC. The full variable domain, its missing parts supplied by reference TRBV19 and TRBJ2-5, is DGGITQSPKYLFRKEGQNVTLSCEQNLNHDAMYWYRQDPGQGLRLIYYSQIVNDFQKGDIAEGYSVSREKKESFPLTVTSAQKNPTAFYLCASSPQTPGEETQYFGPGTRLLVL.

The chain joins TRBV19 to TRBJ1-1, with 7 bases that match TRBD1. The V and J ends lost 4 bases and 2 bases, in that order; junction bases with no gene match: 4. The CDR3 consists of 14 residues. CDR1 is LNHDA and CDR2 is SQIVND in the germline V gene (reference sequence). The CDR3, as DNA: TGTGCCAGTAGTACGCACAGGGGTAACACTGAAGCTTTCTTT. This gives the protein CASSTHRGNTEAFF.

The V and J genes are TRBV2 and TRBJ1-2; 10 bases match TRBD1. The V gene's germline CDR1 is SNHLY and CDR2 FYNNEI. The CDR3 has 14 amino acids. Trimming at V came to 9 bases and at J to 2 bases, leaving 6 bases not matched to a gene. The CDR3 loop reads CARSETGGNYGYTF. The CDR3 nucleotides read TGTGCCAGATCGGAGACAGGGGGCAACTATGGCTACACCTTC.

The chain has TRBV13 and TRBJ1-4; unclear D gene. The V end was cut by 5 bases, the J end by 8 bases, with 12 bases between. The germline V gene has CDR1 PRHDT and CDR2 FYEKMQ (reference sequence). CDR3 size: 13 residues. The CDR3: CASSTVTAEKLFF. The DNA of the CDR3 is TGTGCCAGCAGCACAGTAACAGCAGAAAAACTGTTTTTT. Combining the CDR3 with reference TRBV13 and TRBJ1-4 gives the whole variable domain AAGVIQSPRHLIKEKRETATLKCYPIPRHDTVYWYQQGPGQDPQFLISFYEKMQSDKGSIPDRFSAQQFSDYHSELNMSSLELGDSALYFCASSTVTAEKLFFGSGTQLSVL.

The chain has TRBV7-9 and TRBJ2-3, with D unresolved. The CDR3 spans 15 residues. Germline values: CDR1 SEHNR, CDR2 FQNEAQ (reference sequence). The V end was cut by 5 bases, the J end by 0 bases, with 12 bases between. The CDR3 coding sequence is TGTGCCAGCAGCCGAGTATCACCTAGCACAGATACGCAGTATTTT. This sequence encodes CASSRVSPSTDTQYF.

The chain links TRBV5-4 to TRBJ2-1; 8 bases are shared with TRBD2. The CDR3 length is 15 residues. V was clipped by 4 bases and J by 10 bases; unmatched bases: 13. CDR1 SGHNT and CDR2 YYREEE come from the germline V gene (reference sequence). In DNA form, the CDR3 reads TGTGCCAGCAGCCCCTCTGGGACGGGGGGGAAGGAGCAGTTCTTC. It codes for CASSPSGTGGKEQFF.

V usage is TRBV27 and J usage is TRBJ1-5; D is possibly TRBD1 (5 bases). Germline CDR1 is MNHEY and CDR2 is SMNVEV (reference sequence). Trimming left V 10 bases short and J 1 base short, with 11 bases between. There are 13 residues in the CDR3. CDR3 in DNA: TGTGCCACCAGCAGACAGAGCAATCAGCCCCAGCATTTT. It encodes CATSRQSNQPQHF.

The J gene is TRBJ1-1, the V gene TRBV6-5; D is possibly TRBD1 (6 bases). V was cut by 0 bases and J by 3 bases, with 14 bases left in between. Germline loops: CDR1 MNHEY, CDR2 SVGAGI. This CDR3 comprises 16 residues. In DNA, the CDR3 is TGTGCCAGCAGTTACTCGGGGGCGGGTAGGGACACTGAAGCTTTCTTT. Translation: CASSYSGAGRDTEAFF.

Only one count was recorded for this clone. The chain employs TRBV30 and TRBJ1-3; D gene ambiguous. The germline gives CDR1 GTSNPN, CDR2 SVGIG (reference sequence). V lost 4 bases, J lost 4 bases, and 11 bases lay in between. This CDR3 spans 13 amino acids. CDR3 in DNA: TGTGCCTGGACTCTAGGGAGAGGAAACACCATATATTTT. Protein sequence: CAWTLGRGNTIYF.

The chain joins TRBV28 to TRBJ1-5; the D gene is possibly TRBD1 (6 bases). The CDR3 spans 13 residues. Germline V gene data show CDR1 as MDHEN and CDR2 as SYDVKM. Trimming took 7 bases from V and 4 from J, leaving 11 bases between them. Written as DNA, the CDR3 is TGTGCCAGCAAATACAGGGAGAATCAGCCCCAGCATTTT. Protein product: CASKYRENQPQHF.

This chain uses TRBV6-5 with TRBJ2-7; D is unresolved. Trimming removed 2 bases at V and 3 bases at J, with 14 bases between. The CDR3 extends over 15 amino acids. Germline V gene sequence: CDR1 MNHEY, CDR2 SVGAGI. In DNA form, the CDR3 reads TGTGCCAGCAGTTACCGGCGACTCCCCTACTACGAGCAGTACGTC. Translating gives CASSYRRLPYYEQYV.

V gene TRBV19 combines with J gene TRBJ1-2, with 7 nucleotides matching TRBD1. The CDR3 is 16 residues long. Germline CDR1 reads LNHDA; CDR2 reads SQIVND (reference sequence). J lost 3 bases, V lost 5 bases, and 12 bases had no gene match. CDR3 loop: CASSSTDRDGHYGYTF. The DNA of the CDR3 is TGTGCCAGTAGTTCTACTGACAGGGACGGCCACTATGGCTACACCTTC.

The chain joins TRBV5-1 to TRBJ2-1; 7 nucleotides match TRBD1. The CDR3 is 14 amino acids. With V trimmed by 3 bases and J by 4 bases, 4 bases remained unmatched. CDR1 is SGHRS and CDR2 is YFSETQ in the germline V gene. The CDR3 spells CASSSGQLYNEQFF. The CDR3 region has the DNA TGCGCCAGCAGCTCGGGACAGCTTTACAATGAGCAGTTCTTC.

CDR3 DNA sequence: TGTGCCAGCAGCCCTATGGCCCAGGGTTTGACGACTGAAGCTTTCTTT. Residues: CASSPMAQGLTTEAFF. The chain has TRBV7-8 and TRBJ1-1, with a tentative D call TRBD1 (5 bases). The CDR3 has 16 amino acids. The germline V gene encodes CDR1 SGHVS and CDR2 FQNEAQ. V was pared by 5 bases and J by 5 bases, with 21 bases between.

The V gene is TRBV13, the J gene TRBJ2-5; TRBD1 matches at 8 bases. V was pared by 5 bases and J by 5 bases, with 1 base of the junction left unmatched. The germline CDR1 and CDR2 sequences are PRHDT and FYEKMQ (reference sequence). The CDR3 is 12 amino acids. CDR3 residues: CASSGQGETQYF. CDR3 DNA sequence: TGTGCCAGCAGCGGACAGGGTGAGACCCAGTACTTC.

J is TRBJ2-7 and V is TRBV5-5; 11 bases fit TRBD2. The CDR3 length is 16 residues. V gave up 2 bases and J gave up 0 bases; unmatched junction bases: 4. In germline, CDR1 is SGHKS, CDR2 YYEKEE (reference sequence). The CDR3 region has the DNA TGTGCCAGCAGCTTAACCCTAGCGGGAGGCTCCTACGAGCAGTACTTC. It translates to CASSLTLAGGSYEQYF.

This chain uses TRBV7-8 with TRBJ1-1; D perhaps matches TRBD1 (6 bases). Trimming took 4 bases from V and 4 from J, leaving 13 bases between them. The germline V gene has CDR1 SGHVS and CDR2 FQNEAQ. The length of the CDR3 is 14 residues. CDR3 DNA sequence: TGTGCCAGCAGCTCGTCTGGGGGCGGCACTGAAGCTTTCTTT. It translates to CASSSSGGGTEAFF.

The rearrangement joins TRBV14 to TRBJ1-6; the D gene is possibly TRBD1 (6 bases). Looked up from germline, CDR1 is SGHDN and CDR2 is FVKESK. The CDR3 covers 16 residues. V was trimmed by 0 bases and J by 11 bases, leaving 17 bases between them. For the CDR3, the DNA is TGTGCCAGCAGCCAAGACCAGGGGCTCGCCATGGCACCCCTCCACTTT. It yields the protein CASSQDQGLAMAPLHF.

The CDR3 region has the DNA TGCGCCAGCAGCCTGGGACAGGGGGGCACCGGGGAGCTGTTTTTT. This encodes CASSLGQGGTGELFF. The gene calls are TRBV5-1 and TRBJ2-2; 11 bases match TRBD1. Germline V CDR1 and CDR2: SGHRS, YFSETQ. Germline trimming cut 4 bases from V and 4 bases from J; bases unmatched to any gene: 3. This CDR3 spans 15 amino acids.